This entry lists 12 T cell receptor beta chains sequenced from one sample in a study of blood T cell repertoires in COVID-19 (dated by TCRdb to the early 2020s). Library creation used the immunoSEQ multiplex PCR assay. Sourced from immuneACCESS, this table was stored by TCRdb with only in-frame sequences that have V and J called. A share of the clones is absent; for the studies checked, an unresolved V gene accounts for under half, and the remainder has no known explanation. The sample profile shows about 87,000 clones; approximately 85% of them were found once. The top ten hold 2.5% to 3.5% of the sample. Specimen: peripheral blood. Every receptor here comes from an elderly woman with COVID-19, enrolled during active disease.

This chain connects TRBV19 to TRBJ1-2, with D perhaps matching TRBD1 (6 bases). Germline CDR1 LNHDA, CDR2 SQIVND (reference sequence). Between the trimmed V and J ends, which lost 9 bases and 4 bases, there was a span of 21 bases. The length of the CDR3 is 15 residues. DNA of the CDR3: TGTGCCAGGCACCGTGGGGGGGCCCACGGCTATGGCTACACCTTC. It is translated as CARHRGGAHGYGYTF.

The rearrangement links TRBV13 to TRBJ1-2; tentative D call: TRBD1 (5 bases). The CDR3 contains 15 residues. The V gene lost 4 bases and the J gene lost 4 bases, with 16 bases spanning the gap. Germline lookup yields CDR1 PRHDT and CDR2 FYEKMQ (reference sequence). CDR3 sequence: CASSSNQGRGYGYTF. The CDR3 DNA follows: TGTGCCAGCAGCTCAAATCAGGGAAGGGGCTATGGCTACACCTTC.

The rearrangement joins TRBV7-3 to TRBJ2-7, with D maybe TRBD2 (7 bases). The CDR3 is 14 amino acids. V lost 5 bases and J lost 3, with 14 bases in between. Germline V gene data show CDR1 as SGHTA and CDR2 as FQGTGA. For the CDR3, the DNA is TGTGCCAGCAGCCCGGGGGGCGGGGGCTACGAGCAGTACTTC. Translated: CASSPGGGGYEQYF.

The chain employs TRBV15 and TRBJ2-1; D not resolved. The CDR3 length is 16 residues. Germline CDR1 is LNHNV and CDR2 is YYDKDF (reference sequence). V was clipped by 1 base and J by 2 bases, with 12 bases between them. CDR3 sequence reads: CATSRVLLSAYNEQFF. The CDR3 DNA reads TGTGCCACCAGCAGAGTGCTACTATCAGCCTACAATGAGCAGTTCTTC. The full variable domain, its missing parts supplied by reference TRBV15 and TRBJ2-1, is DAMVIQNPRYQVTQFGKPVTLSCSQTLNHNVMYWYQQKSSQAPKLLFHYYDKDFNNEADTPDNFQSRRPNTSFCFLDIRSPGLGDTAMYLCATSRVLLSAYNEQFFGPGTRLTVL.

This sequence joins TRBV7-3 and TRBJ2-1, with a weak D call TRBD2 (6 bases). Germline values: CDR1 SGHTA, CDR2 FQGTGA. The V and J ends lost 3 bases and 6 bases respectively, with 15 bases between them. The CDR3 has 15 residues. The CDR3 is CASSLAGTDLNEQFF. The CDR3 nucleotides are TGTGCCAGCAGCTTGGCGGGGACTGATCTCAATGAGCAGTTCTTC.

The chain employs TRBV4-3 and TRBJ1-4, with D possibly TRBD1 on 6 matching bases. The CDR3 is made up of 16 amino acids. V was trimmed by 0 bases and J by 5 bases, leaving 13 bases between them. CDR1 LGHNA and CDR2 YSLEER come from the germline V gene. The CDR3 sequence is CASSQDAAGVNEKLFF. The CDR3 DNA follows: TGCGCCAGCAGCCAAGATGCGGCAGGGGTAAATGAAAAACTGTTTTTT.

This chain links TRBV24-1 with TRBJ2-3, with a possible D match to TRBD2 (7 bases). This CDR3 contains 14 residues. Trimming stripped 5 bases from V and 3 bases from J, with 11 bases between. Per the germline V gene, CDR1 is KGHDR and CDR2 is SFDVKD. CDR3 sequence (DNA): TGTGCCACCAGTGTGGCGGGGGCTACAGATACGCAGTATTTT. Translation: CATSVAGATDTQYF.

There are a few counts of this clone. CDR3 sequence: CASSYRDSEYEQYF. DNA of the CDR3: TGTGCCAGTAGCTACCGGGACAGTGAGTACGAGCAGTACTTC. V and J are TRBV19 and TRBJ2-7; 7 bases align to TRBD1. The CDR3 runs 14 residues. The germline gives CDR1 LNHDA, CDR2 SQIVND (reference sequence). The ends lost 6 bases at V and 4 bases at J; junction bases unmatched: 9. Supplemented by reference TRBV19 and TRBJ2-7, the full variable domain reads DGGITQSPKYLFRKEGQNVTLSCEQNLNHDAMYWYRQDPGQGLRLIYYSQIVNDFQKGDIAEGYSVSREKKESFPLTVTSAQKNPTAFYLCASSYRDSEYEQYFGPGTRLTVT.

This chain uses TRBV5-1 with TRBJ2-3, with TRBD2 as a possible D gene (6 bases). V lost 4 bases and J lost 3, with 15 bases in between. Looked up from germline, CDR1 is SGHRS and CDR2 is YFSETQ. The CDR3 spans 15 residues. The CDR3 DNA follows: TGCGCCAGCAGCCAAGGAGGGCCAAAGACAGATACGCAGTATTTT. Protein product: CASSQGGPKTDTQYF. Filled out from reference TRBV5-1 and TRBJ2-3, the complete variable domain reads KAGVTQTPRYLIKTRGQQVTLSCSPISGHRSVSWYQQTPGQGLQFLFEYFSETQRNKGNFPGRFSGRQFSNSRSEMNVSTLELGDSALYLCASSQGGPKTDTQYFGPGTRLTVL.

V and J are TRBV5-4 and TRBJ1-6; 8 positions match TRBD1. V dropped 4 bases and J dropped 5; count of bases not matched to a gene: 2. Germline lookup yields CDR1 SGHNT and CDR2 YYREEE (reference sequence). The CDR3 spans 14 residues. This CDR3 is CASSRDRNNSPLHF. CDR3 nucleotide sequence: TGTGCCAGCAGCCGGGACAGGAATAATTCACCCCTCCACTTT.

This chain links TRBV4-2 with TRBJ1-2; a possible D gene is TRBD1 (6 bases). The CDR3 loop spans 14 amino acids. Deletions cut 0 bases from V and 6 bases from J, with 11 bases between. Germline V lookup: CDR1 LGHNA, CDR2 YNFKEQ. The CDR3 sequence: CASSQDTGWDGYTF. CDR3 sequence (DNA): TGTGCCAGCAGCCAAGATACAGGGTGGGATGGCTACACCTTC.

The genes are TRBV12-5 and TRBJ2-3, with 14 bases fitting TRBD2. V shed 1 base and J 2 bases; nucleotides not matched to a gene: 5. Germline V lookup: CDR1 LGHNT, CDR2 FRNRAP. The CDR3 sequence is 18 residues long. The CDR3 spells CASGLGGTSGGYTDTQYF. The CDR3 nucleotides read TGTGCTAGTGGTTTGGGCGGGACTAGCGGGGGATACACAGATACGCAGTATTTT.